This T cell receptor beta chain was profiled in a study of T-cell reconstitution after alpha-beta-depleted transplantation in children. CDR1 MNHNS and CDR2 SASEGT come from the germline V gene. CDR3 length: 15 residues. Trimming took 6 bases from V and 4 from J, leaving 13 bases between them. The authors prepared the TCRbeta library with unique molecular identifiers. TCRdb redid the calling of the PCR reads with MiXCR, one entry per CDR3 protein. This table holds about 290,000 distinct CDR3 sequences, roughly 9.1% found once. This clonotype has a count of ten or more. This rearrangement joins TRBV6-1 to TRBJ2-6, with D maybe TRBD2 (5 bases). The material sequenced was PBMCs, taken before TCRalphabeta/CD19-depleted stem cell transplant. The source is a boy in the first two years of life with acute myeloid leukemia, due to receive a stem cell transplant. The CDR3 loop reads CASRRVAGGANVLTF. CDR3 in DNA: TGTGCCAGCAGGAGGGTAGCTGGCGGGGCCAACGTCCTGACTTTC.